The 9 T cell receptor beta chains below come from one sample, sequenced in a study of read filtering for tumor transcriptome and immune sequencing (dated by TCRdb to about 2020). Sequencer: Illumina HiSeq 4000. The Immunoverse kit was used to build TCR libraries from around 420 ng RNA, with molecular barcoded adaptors covering alpha/delta and beta/gamma chains. TCRdb ran its own pipeline on the public reads, namely fastp trimming at Q25 and MiXCR clone calling, and kept in-frame beta chains. Rows matching on CDR3 protein sequence are summarized as one entry with the most common DNA and genes. The sample table holds 35,000 to 45,000 distinct CDR3 sequences, of which around 13% were seen once. Clones ranked in the top ten supply about 40% of the sample. Sequenced: a population of CD138-negative cells sorted from bone marrow. The cell subset or site label for this specimen denotes: bone marrow mononuclear cells depleted of CD138+ plasma/myeloma cells by negative magnetic selection. All receptors come from a donor aged 40 or over with multiple myeloma.

This clonotype was recorded many times. The chain combines TRBV6-6 with TRBJ2-1; 11 nucleotides line up with TRBD2. Germline CDR1 MNHNY, CDR2 SVGAGI (reference sequence). The CDR3 is made up of 15 amino acids. Trimming at V came to 6 bases and at J to 6 bases, leaving 7 bases not matched to a gene. CDR3 DNA: TGTGCCAGCAGGACACTAGCGGGAGTATCCAATGAGCAGTTCTTC. Amino acid sequence: CASRTLAGVSNEQFF.

This clonotype was counted only a few times. This could be a read error, since a much larger clone is one nucleotide away. The chain recombines TRBV6-2 or TRBV6-3 with TRBJ2-1, with 8 positions matching TRBD2. The CDR3 has 16 residues. The germline V gene has CDR1 MNHEY and CDR2 SVGEGT. CDR3: CASKTSGLAGYNELLF. The DNA of the CDR3 is TGTGCCAGCAAGACGAGTGGTCTAGCGGGTTACAATGAGCTGCTCTTC.

This clonotype was seen more than once but under ten times. The V call is TRBV20-1, the J call TRBJ2-1, with a tentative D call TRBD2 (6 bases). This CDR3 is 18 amino acids long. Germline V gene data show CDR1 as DFQATT and CDR2 as SNEGSKA (reference sequence). Trimming shortened V by 2 bases and J by 4 bases, and 24 bases separated the two germline ends. The CDR3 sequence is CSARFIGRDQRTYNEQFF. Written as DNA, the CDR3 is TGCAGTGCTAGATTCATAGGGCGGGATCAACGAACGTACAATGAGCAGTTCTTC.

A remark on this clonotype: A far larger clone lies a single base away; this is likely a read error. The rearrangement links TRBV7-3 to TRBJ2-7; 10 bases map to TRBD1. The CDR3 has 13 amino acids. The V segment lost 5 bases and the J segment 7 bases; nucleotides outside the gene matches: 5. Germline V gene lookup returns CDR1 SGHTA and CDR2 FQGTGA. In nucleotides, the CDR3 is TGTGCCAGCAGCAGACAGGGGGCCAATGAGCAGTACTTC. Amino acid sequence: CASSRQGANEQYF. Full variable domain (remainder filled in from reference TRBV7-3 and TRBJ2-7): GAGVSQTPSNKVTEKGKYVELRCDPISGHTALYWYRQSLGQGPEFLIYFQGTGAADDSGLPNDRFFAVRPEGSVSTLKIQRTERGDSAVYLCASSRQGANEQYFGPGTRLTVT.

Many counts were recorded for this clonotype. V gene TRBV2 combines with J gene TRBJ2-3, with no clear D. The CDR3 has 15 residues. Germline V gene lookup returns CDR1 SNHLY and CDR2 FYNNEI. V shed 7 bases and J shed 0 bases, with 14 bases lying between them. The CDR3 nucleotides read TGTGCCAGCACGACAACGCCAATTAGCACAGATACGCAGTATTTT. It translates to CASTTTPISTDTQYF.

This clonotype has only a few counts. This sequence joins TRBV6-2 or TRBV6-3 and TRBJ2-6, with D uncertain. There are 15 residues in the CDR3. Trimming took 5 bases from V and 4 from J, leaving 12 bases between them. The germline V gene encodes CDR1 MNHEY and CDR2 SVGEGT. The CDR3 loop reads CASSTTRPGANVLTF. The CDR3 nucleotides read TGTGCCAGCAGTACCACAAGGCCCGGGGCCAACGTCCTGACTTTC.

This clonotype occurred many times. The chain carries TRBV7-9 and TRBJ1-2; 7 nucleotides align to TRBD1. V gave up 6 bases and J gave up 4 bases; unmatched junction bases: 8. Germline V CDR1 and CDR2: SEHNR, FQNEAQ (reference sequence). This CDR3 has 14 residues. CDR3 DNA: TGTGCCAGCAGTCGACAGGGTGTCGGCTATGGCTACACCTTC. As protein: CASSRQGVGYGYTF.

This clonotype is medium-sized by share. The genes are TRBV7-8 and TRBJ2-1, with 15 bases identical to TRBD2. The germline V gene encodes CDR1 SGHVS and CDR2 FQNEAQ. The CDR3 totals 16 residues. Losses at the gene ends were 5 bases for V and 7 bases for J; bases not matched to a gene: 6. CDR3 in DNA: TGTGCCAGCAGCCCTGGGACTAGCGGGAGGAGGAATGAGCAGTTCTTC. Its translation is CASSPGTSGRRNEQFF.

This clonotype came up many times. The V and J genes are TRBV18 and TRBJ2-7; 9 nucleotides align to TRBD1. The V and J ends lost 2 bases and 6 bases, in that order; junction bases with no gene match: 8. The CDR3 contains 15 residues. Germline V gene sequence: CDR1 KGHSH, CDR2 LQKENI. The CDR3 DNA follows: TGTGCCAGCTCACCAAGCGGACAGGGGAGCGCCGAGCAGTACTTC. Amino acid sequence: CASSPSGQGSAEQYF.